This T cell receptor beta chain was identified in a study of identical twins. Study-level findings and limits: The study based its conclusions on cross-sectional statistical analysis and did not follow the same donors.

TCRdb re-analysed the 5' RACE reads in MiXCR, keeping a single row per CDR3 protein. The sample contains approximately 680,000 distinct CDR3 sequences, 7.1% of which appear only once. This clonotype has only a few counts. The target antigen is unknown. The same data also contributed to another study, on yellow fever vaccine responses in identical twins. This second study notes: As reported, the vaccine T cell response of twins seemed partly convergent and partly personalized.

The specimen was PBMCs. The sequence came from a woman under 30 in good health.

CDR3 DNA sequence: TGCGCCAGCAGCTTCGAACAGGGAGAGACCCAGTACTTC. Protein sequence: CASSFEQGETQYF. V is TRBV5-1 and J is TRBJ2-5, with D perhaps TRBD1 (6 bases). The CDR3 has 13 residues. The V gene lost 2 bases and the J gene lost 4 bases, with 9 bases spanning the gap. Germline V lookup: CDR1 SGHRS, CDR2 YFSETQ.